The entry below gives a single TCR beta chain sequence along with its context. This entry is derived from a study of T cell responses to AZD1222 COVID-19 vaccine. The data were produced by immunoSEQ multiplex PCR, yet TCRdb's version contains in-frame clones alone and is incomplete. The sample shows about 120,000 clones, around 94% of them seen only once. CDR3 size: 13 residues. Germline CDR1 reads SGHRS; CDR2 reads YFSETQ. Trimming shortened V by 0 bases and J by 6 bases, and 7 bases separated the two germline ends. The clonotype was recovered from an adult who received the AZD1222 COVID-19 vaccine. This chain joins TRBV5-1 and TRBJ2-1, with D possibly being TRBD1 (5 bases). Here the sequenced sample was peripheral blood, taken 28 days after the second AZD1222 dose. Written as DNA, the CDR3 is TGCGCCAGCAGCTTGGGCCAGGGCAATGAGCAGTTCTTC. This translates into CASSLGQGNEQFF.